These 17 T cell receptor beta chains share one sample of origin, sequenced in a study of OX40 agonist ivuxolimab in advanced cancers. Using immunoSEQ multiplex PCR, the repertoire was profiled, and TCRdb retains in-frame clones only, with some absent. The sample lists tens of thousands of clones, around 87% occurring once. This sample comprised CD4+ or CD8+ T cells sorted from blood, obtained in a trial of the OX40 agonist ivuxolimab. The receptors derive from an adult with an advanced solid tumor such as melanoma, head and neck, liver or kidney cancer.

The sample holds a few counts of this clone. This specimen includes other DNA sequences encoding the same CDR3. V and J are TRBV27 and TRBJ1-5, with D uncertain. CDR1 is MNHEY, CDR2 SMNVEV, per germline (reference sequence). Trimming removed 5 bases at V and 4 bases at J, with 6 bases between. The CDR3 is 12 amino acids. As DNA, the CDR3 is TGTGCCAGCAGTCCGGGAAATCAGCCCCAGCATTTT. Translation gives CASSPGNQPQHF.

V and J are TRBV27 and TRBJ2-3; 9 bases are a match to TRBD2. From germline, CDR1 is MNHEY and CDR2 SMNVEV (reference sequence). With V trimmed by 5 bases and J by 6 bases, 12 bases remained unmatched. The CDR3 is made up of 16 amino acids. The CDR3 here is CASSPIAGVWYDTQYF. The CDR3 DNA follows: TGTGCCAGCAGTCCTATAGCGGGAGTTTGGTACGATACGCAGTATTTT.

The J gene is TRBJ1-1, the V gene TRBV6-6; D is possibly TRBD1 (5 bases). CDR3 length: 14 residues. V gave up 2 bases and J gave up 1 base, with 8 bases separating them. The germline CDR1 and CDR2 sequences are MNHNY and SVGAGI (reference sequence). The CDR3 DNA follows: TGTGCCAGCAGTTACGGGGGGACGAACACTGAAGCTTTCTTT. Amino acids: CASSYGGTNTEAFF.

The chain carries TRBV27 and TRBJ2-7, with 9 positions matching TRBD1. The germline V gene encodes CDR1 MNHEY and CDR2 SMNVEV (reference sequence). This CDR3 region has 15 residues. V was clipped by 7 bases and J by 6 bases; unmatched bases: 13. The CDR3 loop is CASNPGTGFFSEQYF. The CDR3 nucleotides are TGTGCCAGCAATCCCGGGACAGGGTTTTTCTCCGAGCAGTACTTC.

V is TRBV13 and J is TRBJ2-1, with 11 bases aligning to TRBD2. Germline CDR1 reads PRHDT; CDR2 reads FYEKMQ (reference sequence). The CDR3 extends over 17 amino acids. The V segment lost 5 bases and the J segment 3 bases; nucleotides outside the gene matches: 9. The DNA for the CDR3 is TGTGCCAGCAGCACCACTGGGACTAGCGGCTACTACAATGAGCAGTTCTTC. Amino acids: CASSTTGTSGYYNEQFF.

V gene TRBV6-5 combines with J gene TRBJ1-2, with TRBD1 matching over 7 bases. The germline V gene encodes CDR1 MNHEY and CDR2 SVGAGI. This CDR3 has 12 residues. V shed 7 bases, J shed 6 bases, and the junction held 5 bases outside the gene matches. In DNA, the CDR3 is TGTGCCAGCAACTTCGGACAGGATGGCTACACCTTC. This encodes CASNFGQDGYTF.

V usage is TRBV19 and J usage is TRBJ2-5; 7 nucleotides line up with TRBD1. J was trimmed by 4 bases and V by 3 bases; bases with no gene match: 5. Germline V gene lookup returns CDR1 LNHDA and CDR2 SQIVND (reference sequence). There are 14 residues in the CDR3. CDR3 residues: CASSIDRVGETQYF. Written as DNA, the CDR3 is TGTGCCAGTAGTATTGACAGGGTGGGAGAGACCCAGTACTTC.

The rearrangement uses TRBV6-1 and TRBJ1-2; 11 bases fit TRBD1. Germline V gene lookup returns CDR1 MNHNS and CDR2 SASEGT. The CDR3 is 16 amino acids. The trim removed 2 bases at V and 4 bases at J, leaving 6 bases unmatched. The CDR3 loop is CASSEPGTGGLYGYTF. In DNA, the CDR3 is TGTGCCAGCAGTGAACCAGGGACAGGGGGACTCTATGGCTACACCTTC.

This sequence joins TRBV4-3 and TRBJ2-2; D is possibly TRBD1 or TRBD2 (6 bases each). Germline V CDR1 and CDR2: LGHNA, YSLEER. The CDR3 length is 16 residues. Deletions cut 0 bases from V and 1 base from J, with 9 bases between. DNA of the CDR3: TGCGCCAGCAGCCAAGACGGGGGCGGGAACACCGGGGAGCTGTTTTTT. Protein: CASSQDGGGNTGELFF.

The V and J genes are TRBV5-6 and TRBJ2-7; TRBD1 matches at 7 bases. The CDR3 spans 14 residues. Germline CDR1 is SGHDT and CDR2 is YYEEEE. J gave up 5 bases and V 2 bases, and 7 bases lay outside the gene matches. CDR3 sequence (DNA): TGTGCCAGCAGCTTTATACAGGGGATCCACGAGCAGTACTTC. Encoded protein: CASSFIQGIHEQYF.

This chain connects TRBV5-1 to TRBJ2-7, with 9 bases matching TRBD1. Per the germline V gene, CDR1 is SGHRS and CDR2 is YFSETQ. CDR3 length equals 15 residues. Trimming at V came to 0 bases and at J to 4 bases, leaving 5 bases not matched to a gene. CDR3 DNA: TGCGCCAGCAGCTTGGGACAGGGGGTTAGGTACGAGCAGTACTTC. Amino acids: CASSLGQGVRYEQYF.

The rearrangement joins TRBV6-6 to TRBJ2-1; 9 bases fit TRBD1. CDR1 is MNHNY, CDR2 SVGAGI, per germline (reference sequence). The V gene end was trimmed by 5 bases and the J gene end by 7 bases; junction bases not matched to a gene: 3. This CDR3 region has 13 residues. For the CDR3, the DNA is TGTGCCAGCAGTCTGGACAGGGGAAATGAGCAGTTCTTC. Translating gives CASSLDRGNEQFF.

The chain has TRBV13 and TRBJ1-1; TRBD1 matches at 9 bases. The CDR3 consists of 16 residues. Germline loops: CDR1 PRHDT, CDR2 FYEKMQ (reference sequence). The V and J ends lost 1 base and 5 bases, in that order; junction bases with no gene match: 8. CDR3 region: CASSLVPQQGATEAFF. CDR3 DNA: TGTGCCAGCAGCTTAGTACCCCAACAGGGGGCGACTGAAGCTTTCTTT.

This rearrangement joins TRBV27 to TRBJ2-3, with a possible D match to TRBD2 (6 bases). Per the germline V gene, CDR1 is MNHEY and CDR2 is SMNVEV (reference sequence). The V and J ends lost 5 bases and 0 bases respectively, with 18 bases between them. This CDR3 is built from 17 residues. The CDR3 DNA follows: TGTGCCAGCAGTATCCTCGCCGGGACTCTTAGCACAGATACGCAGTATTTT. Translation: CASSILAGTLSTDTQYF.

CDR3 region: CASSPGLEQFF. The CDR3 bases are TGTGCCAGCAGCCCCGGGCTAGAGCAGTTCTTC. This sequence joins TRBV6-5 and TRBJ2-1; D unresolved. Trimming shortened V by 6 bases and J by 10 bases, and 10 bases separated the two germline ends. The CDR3 totals 11 residues. Germline V gene sequence: CDR1 MNHEY, CDR2 SVGAGI.

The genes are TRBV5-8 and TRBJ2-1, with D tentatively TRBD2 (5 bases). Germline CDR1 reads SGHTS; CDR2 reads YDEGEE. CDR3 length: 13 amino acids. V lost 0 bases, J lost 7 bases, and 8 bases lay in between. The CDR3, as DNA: TGTGCCAGCAGCTTGGCCTCGGGGAATGAGCAGTTCTTC. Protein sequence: CASSLASGNEQFF.

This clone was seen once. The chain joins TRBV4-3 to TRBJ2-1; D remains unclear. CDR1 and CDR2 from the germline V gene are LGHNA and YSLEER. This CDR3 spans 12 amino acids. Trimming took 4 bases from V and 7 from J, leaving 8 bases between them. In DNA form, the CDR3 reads TGCGCCAGCAGCCTTGACCTTAATGAGCAGTTCTTC. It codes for CASSLDLNEQFF.